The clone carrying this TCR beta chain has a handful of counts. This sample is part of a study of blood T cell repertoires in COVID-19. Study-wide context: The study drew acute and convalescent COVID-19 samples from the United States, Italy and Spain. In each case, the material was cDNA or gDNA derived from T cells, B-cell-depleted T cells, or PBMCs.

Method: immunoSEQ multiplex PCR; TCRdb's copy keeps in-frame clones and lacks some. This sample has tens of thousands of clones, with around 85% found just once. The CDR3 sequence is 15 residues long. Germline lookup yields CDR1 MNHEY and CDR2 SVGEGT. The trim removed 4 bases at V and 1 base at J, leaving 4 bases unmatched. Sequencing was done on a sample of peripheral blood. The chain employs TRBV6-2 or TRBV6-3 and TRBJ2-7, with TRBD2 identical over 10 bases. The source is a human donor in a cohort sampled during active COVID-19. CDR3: CASSSSGSVSYEQYF. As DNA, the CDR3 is TGTGCCAGCAGTTCTAGCGGGAGCGTATCCTACGAGCAGTACTTC.